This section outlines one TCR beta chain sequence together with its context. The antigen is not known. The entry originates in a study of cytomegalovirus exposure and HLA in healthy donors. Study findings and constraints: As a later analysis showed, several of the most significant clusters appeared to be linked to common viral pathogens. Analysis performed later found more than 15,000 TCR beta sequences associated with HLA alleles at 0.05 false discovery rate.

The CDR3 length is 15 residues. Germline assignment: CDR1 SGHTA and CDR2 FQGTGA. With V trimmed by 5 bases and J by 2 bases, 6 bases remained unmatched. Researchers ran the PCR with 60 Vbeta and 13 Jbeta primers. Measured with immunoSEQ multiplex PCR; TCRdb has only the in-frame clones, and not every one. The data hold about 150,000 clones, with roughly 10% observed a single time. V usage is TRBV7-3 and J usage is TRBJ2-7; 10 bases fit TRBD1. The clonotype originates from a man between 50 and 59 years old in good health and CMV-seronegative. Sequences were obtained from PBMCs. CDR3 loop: CASSPTGTGAYEQYF. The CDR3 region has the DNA TGTGCCAGCAGCCCGACCGGGACAGGGGCCTACGAGCAGTACTTC. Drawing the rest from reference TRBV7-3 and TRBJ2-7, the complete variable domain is GAGVSQTPSNKVTEKGKYVELRCDPISGHTALYWYRQSLGQGPEFLIYFQGTGAADDSGLPNDRFFAVRPEGSVSTLKIQRTERGDSAVYLCASSPTGTGAYEQYFGPGTRLTVT.